Included here is one TCR beta chain sequence, with context. This clone's antigen is unknown. Base qualities are not at hand, and no much larger clone is one base apart. These data belong to a study of blood T cell repertoires in COVID-19 (dated by TCRdb to the early 2020s). Study-wide context: Samples from collaborators originated in the United States, Italy and Spain and spanned both the acute and convalescent phases of COVID-19. The repertoires were made available in a free public database intended to serve as a resource for research on the immune response to SARS-CoV-2. Where available, HLA class I and class II types were obtained from metadata supplied by the sample provider rather than from assay-based typing. The dataset comprised deeply sampled blood TCRbeta repertoires from subjects exposed to, actively infected with, or recovered from COVID-19. Sample metadata almost always included a de-identified subject ID, COVID-19 status, age in years and sex. The prospective study material was composed of cDNA or gDNA derived from T cells, B-cell-depleted T cells, or PBMCs. The samples were drawn from two sources: the first 160 participants of the ongoing ImmuneRACE study, and 1,200 or so subjects contributed by 6 global collaborators. Overall study results and their limits: The quantity of clinical and demographic metadata differed by source and by participant and was supplied without curation.

TCRbeta CDR3 regions were amplified from genomic DNA by means of the immunoSEQ Assay, a bias-controlled multiplex PCR. The authors' pipeline ran thus. The number of nucleated cells in each sample was estimated from the amplification of reference gene primers within the assay. To quantify the absolute abundance of each unique TCRbeta CDR3 rearrangement, sequence reads were collapsed and filtered. For each sample, productive Simpson clonality was calculated by taking the square root of Simpson's diversity index across productive rearrangements. TCRdb's version of the immuneACCESS table is confined to in-frame rearrangements and falls short of the full clone set. An unresolved V gene accounts for under half of the shortfall where checked; the remainder is of unknown origin. The D gene and trimming were derived from the DNA, and the V and J assignments and clone size from that table. This sample has 35,000 to 50,000 clones in its table, and about two thirds of those were observed once. 6.2% of the sample belongs to the ten largest clones.

The CDR3, cysteine through phenylalanine, is 15 amino acids long. Only the CDR3 DNA stays, 45 bases, in frame from base 1. The germline V and J ends show losses of 0 bases and 4 bases respectively, and no gene match explains 3 bases of the junction. CDR1 and CDR2, per the germline V gene, are SGHTS and YDEGEE. Each collaborating institution followed its own protocols to collect whole blood in K2EDTA tubes. For TCRbeta analysis, collaborators shipped samples as frozen whole blood, isolated PBMCs, or DNA extracted from either of those sample types. The V gene is TRBV5-8 and the J gene is TRBJ1-1; TRBD1 fits 10 bases in the junction. The clonotype originates from a man older than 75 with acute or convalescent COVID-19. The sample comprised peripheral blood. Here is the DNA: TGTGCCAGCAGCTTGGCTGGGACAGGGGTCACTGAAGCTTTCTTT. Its translation is CASSLAGTGVTEAFF.